This T cell receptor beta chain was recorded in a study of blood T cell repertoires in COVID-19 (dated by TCRdb to about 2020). With respect to the entire study: Collaborator samples came from the United States, Italy and Spain and covered acute and convalescent phases of COVID-19. Where HLA class I and class II types were available, the types were taken from metadata supplied by the sample provider, not from assay-based typing. The dataset comprised deeply sampled blood TCRbeta repertoires from subjects exposed to, actively infected with, or recovered from COVID-19. The prospective study material was composed of cDNA or gDNA derived from T cells, B-cell-depleted T cells, or PBMCs. The sample metadata nearly always contained a de-identified subject ID, COVID-19 status, age in years and sex. Samples were obtained from the ongoing ImmuneRACE study (first 160 participants) and from 1,254 subjects provided by 6 global collaborators. A freely available public database, intended as a resource for researchers studying the immune response to SARS-CoV-2, is where the repertoires were released. Study-level results and caveats: The quantity of clinical and demographic metadata differed by source and by participant and was supplied without curation.

TCRbeta CDR3 regions were amplified from genomic DNA using the immunoSEQ Assay, a bias-controlled multiplex PCR. On the study's bioinformatics: The number of nucleated cells in each sample was estimated by amplification of reference gene primers within the assay. To quantify the absolute abundance of each unique TCRbeta CDR3 rearrangement, sequence reads were collapsed and filtered. For each sample, productive Simpson clonality was calculated by taking the square root of Simpson's diversity index across productive rearrangements. This immuneACCESS table, as held by TCRdb, lists in-frame sequences with V and J called but not all clones. Of the missing ones, under half trace to an unresolved V gene in checked studies; the others have no known cause. Clonal size and the V and J genes are those of that table, whereas D and trimming came from the DNA. The sample yields about 120,000 clones; about 90% were counted once. The ten largest account for under 4.5% of the sample.

This clone was recorded once. Its antigen has not been determined. Base qualities are not at hand, and no much larger clone is one base apart. Germline trimming: 6 bases from V, 4 bases from J; junction bases outside gene matches: 12. Reading from cysteine to phenylalanine, the CDR3 counts 16 amino acids. Only the CDR3 part of the read is kept: 48 bases, read in frame from the first base. The germline V gene encodes CDR1 SGHRS and CDR2 YFSETQ. In Seattle, one collaborating source enrolled patients while the infection was active and tracked those patients longitudinally over the course of disease. Whole blood was collected in K2EDTA tubes by collaborating institutions according to the institutions' own protocols. For TCRbeta analysis, collaborators shipped samples as frozen whole blood, isolated PBMCs, or DNA extracted from either of those sample types.

Recombination connected TRBV5-1 to TRBJ2-1; TRBD1 matches 8 bases in the middle. Sequencing was carried out using peripheral blood. This TCR came from a woman in her sixties or seventies with COVID-19, enrolled during active disease. CDR3 reads: CASTGQGNTIYNEQFF. The nucleotide sequence reads TGCGCCAGCACCGGACAGGGAAACACAATTTACAATGAGCAGTTCTTC.